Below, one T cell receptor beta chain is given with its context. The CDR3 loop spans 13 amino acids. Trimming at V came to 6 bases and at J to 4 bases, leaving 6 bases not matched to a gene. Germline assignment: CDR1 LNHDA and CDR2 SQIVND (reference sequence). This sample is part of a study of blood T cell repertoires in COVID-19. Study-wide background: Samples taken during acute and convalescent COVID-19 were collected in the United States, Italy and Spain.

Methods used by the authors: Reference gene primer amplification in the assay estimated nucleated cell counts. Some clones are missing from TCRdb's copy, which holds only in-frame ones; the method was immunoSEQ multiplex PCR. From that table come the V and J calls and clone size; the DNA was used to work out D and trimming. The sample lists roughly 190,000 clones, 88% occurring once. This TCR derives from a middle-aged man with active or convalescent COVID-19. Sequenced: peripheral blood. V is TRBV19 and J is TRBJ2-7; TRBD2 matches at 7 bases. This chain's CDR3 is CASSPAGLYEQYF. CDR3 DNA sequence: TGTGCCAGTAGCCCAGCGGGATTGTACGAGCAGTACTTC.